This T cell receptor beta chain was sequenced during a study of blood T cell repertoires in COVID-19. For the study at large: Sources were T cells, B-cell-depleted T cells, or PBMCs; the material itself was cDNA or gDNA.

The V segment lost 4 bases and the J segment 6 bases; nucleotides outside the gene matches: 4. This CDR3 has 14 residues. Germline loops: CDR1 LNHNV, CDR2 YYDKDF (reference sequence). Only in-frame clones appear in the TCRdb table, and some are missing; sequencing was by immunoSEQ multiplex PCR. The sample shows around 320,000 clones, 85% to 95% of them seen only once. This clonotype was sampled from a woman aged 30 to 39 who had been exposed to COVID-19. The sequenced sample consisted of PBMCs or T cells enriched from blood (not recorded which). V usage is TRBV15 and J usage is TRBJ1-5; TRBD1 agrees at 9 bases. This chain's CDR3 is CATSNTGGSQPQHF. The CDR3 DNA is TGTGCCACCAGCAATACAGGGGGCTCTCAGCCCCAGCATTTT.